These 10 T cell receptor beta chains were sequenced from one sample in a study of blood T cell repertoires in COVID-19. Clones were read by immunoSEQ multiplex PCR, and TCRdb kept only the in-frame ones, dropping some. Of some 240,000 clones detected, roughly 85% appear once; the ten largest clones hold about 2.4%. The material sequenced was peripheral blood. The receptor source for this set is a woman in her sixties or seventies with COVID-19, enrolled during active disease.

This chain connects TRBV4-2 to TRBJ1-4; 8 bases line up with TRBD1. V lost 0 bases and J lost 8; bases outside the gene matches: 11. This CDR3 contains 17 residues. CDR1 LGHNA and CDR2 YNFKEQ come from the germline V gene. The CDR3 is CASSQDRGQAAGEKLFF. The CDR3, as DNA: TGTGCCAGCAGCCAAGATCGGGGACAGGCGGCGGGGGAAAAACTGTTTTTT.

A single count supports this clone. The chain recombines TRBV14 with TRBJ1-3; possible D gene TRBD1, 6 bases. The CDR3 loop spans 17 amino acids. The ends were cut back, 4 bases at V and 0 bases at J, with 16 bases in the middle. Germline CDR1 and CDR2: SGHDN and FVKESK. The CDR3 is CASSPFPGDRSGNTIYF. CDR3 bases: TGTGCCAGCAGCCCGTTCCCAGGGGACCGCTCTGGAAACACCATATATTTT.

This clone was found a few times. This chain uses TRBV11-3 with TRBJ2-7; D may be TRBD1 (6 bases). From germline, CDR1 is SGHNT and CDR2 YENEEA. The CDR3 is 13 residues long. Trimming removed 5 bases from V and 5 bases from J, with 13 bases in between. The CDR3 protein is CASSPLGGNEQYF. CDR3 coding DNA: TGTGCCAGCAGCCCACTAGGGGGAAACGAGCAGTACTTC.

CDR3 bases: TGTGCCAGCAGCCCGGTGGGGGGGCGAGAAGAGACCCAGTACTTC. This sequence encodes CASSPVGGREETQYF. V is TRBV11-2 and J is TRBJ2-5; weak D call: TRBD2 (7 bases). The V end was cut by 5 bases, the J end by 3 bases, with 16 bases between. From germline, CDR1 is SGHAT and CDR2 FQNNGV. This CDR3 comprises 15 residues.

The rearrangement uses TRBV19 and TRBJ2-2, with TRBD2 matching over 9 bases. Germline loops: CDR1 LNHDA, CDR2 SQIVND (reference sequence). V lost 10 bases, J lost 2 bases, and 5 bases stayed unmatched. CDR3 size: 14 residues. DNA for the CDR3: TGTGCCATCAATAGCGGGAGCAACACCGGGGAGCTGTTTTTT. Its protein is CAINSGSNTGELFF.

The V gene is TRBV7-9, the J gene TRBJ2-5; no firm D call. CDR3 length: 13 residues. Per germline, CDR1 SEHNR and CDR2 FQNEAQ (reference sequence). Trimming left V 4 bases short and J 4 bases short, with 10 bases between. Here the CDR3 DNA reads TGTGCCAGCAGCTCCTCATCAGGAGAGACCCAGTACTTC. Its translation: CASSSSSGETQYF.

The sample holds many counts of this clone. The V and J genes are TRBV7-3 and TRBJ2-2, with D perhaps TRBD2 (6 bases). This CDR3 contains 16 residues. The germline CDR1 and CDR2 sequences are SGHTA and FQGTGA. V lost 5 bases to trimming and J lost 4 bases, with 17 bases between them. The chain's CDR3 is CASSPRAAGSTGELFF. CDR3 in DNA: TGTGCCAGCAGCCCAAGGGCAGCGGGCAGCACCGGGGAGCTGTTTTTT.

The rearrangement links TRBV21-1 to TRBJ2-7; the tabulated D call, TRBD1, remains unverified against the DNA. TRBV21-1 is termed a pseudogene. The CDR3 totals 14 residues. DNA for the CDR3: TGTGCCAGCAGCAAAGGTAAAGGGGACTACGAGCAGTACTTC. Its translation is CASSKGKGDYEQYF.

The chain combines TRBV7-3 with TRBJ2-1; 7 bases agree with TRBD2. This CDR3 has 14 amino acids. With V trimmed by 2 bases and J by 5 bases, 3 bases remained unmatched. CDR1 and CDR2 (germline): SGHTA, FQGTGA. The CDR3 DNA reads as TGTGCCAGCAGCTTAGCGGGAGTAAACAATGAGCAGTTCTTC. The encoded protein is CASSLAGVNNEQFF.

The CDR3 coding sequence is TGTGCCAGCAGTTTATATAGCCTTAGCCCCGTTGAGACCCAGTACTTC. Translated, it gives CASSLYSLSPVETQYF. The chain has TRBV27 and TRBJ2-5; D is uncertain. Germline V gene data show CDR1 as MNHEY and CDR2 as SMNVEV (reference sequence). The V end was cut by 1 base, the J end by 5 bases, with 17 bases between. The CDR3 runs 16 residues.